Listed here are 30 T cell receptor delta chains from one sample, sequenced in a study of gamma-delta T cells after stem cell transplantation. TCRdb called clones anew from the RT-PCR reads with CATT. The profile covers a few thousand delta-chain clones, with approximately 32% appearing a single time and over 35% taken by the ten largest. Sample: gamma-delta T cells. These receptor sequences come from a human donor. It is not recorded whose cells these are; they may come from a transplant donor.

This clone has just a few counts. A far larger clone differs by one base, so this is likely a read error. The same CDR3 arises from other DNA sequences in this sample as well. The V gene is TRDV2, the J gene TRDJ1, with D perhaps matching TRDD3 (5 bases). In germline, CDR1 is GEAIGNYY, CDR2 EKD. This CDR3 has 18 residues. CDR3 protein: CACDTAAGARKYTDKLIF. DNA for the CDR3: TGTGCCTGCGACACCGCCGCGGGGGCCCGTAAGTACACCGATAAACTCATCTTT.

This clone occurred a few times. Since a far larger clone is one base different, this is likely a read error. The V and J genes are TRDV2 and TRDJ1, with 9 bases that match TRDD3. CDR1 is GEAIGNYY and CDR2 is EKD in the germline V gene. The CDR3 has 19 residues. V lost 3 bases to trimming and J lost 1 base; unmatched junction nucleotides: 17. The CDR3 reads CACDSPLTGGTGGTDKLIF. The CDR3 bases are TGTGCCTGTGACTCCCCCCTTACTGGGGGAACCGGGGGCACCGATAAACTCATCTTT.

There are a few counts of this clone. The V call is TRDV1, the J call TRDJ1; 12 bases match TRDD3. Germline V gene data show CDR1 as TSWWSYY and CDR2 as QGS. The CDR3 totals 16 residues. V was pared by 4 bases and J by 3 bases, with 6 bases of the junction left unmatched. The CDR3 DNA is TGTGCTCTTGGGGGGAGAACTGGGGGATACCCCGATAAACTCATCTTT. It encodes CALGGRTGGYPDKLIF.

This clone occurred a few times. The gene calls are TRDV1 and TRDJ1; TRDD3 matches 12 bases. This CDR3 has 22 amino acids. Looked up from germline, CDR1 is TSWWSYY and CDR2 is QGS. Germline trimming cut 0 bases from V and 0 bases from J; bases unmatched to any gene: 17. The CDR3 protein is CALGELVLPTGGYRSYTDKLIF. CDR3 nucleotides: TGTGCTCTTGGGGAACTGGTTCTCCCTACTGGGGGATACAGATCGTACACCGATAAACTCATCTTT.

The chain carries TRAV29/DV5 and TRDJ1; TRDD3 matches at 11 bases. This CDR3 comprises 19 residues. With 1 base clipped from V and 0 bases from J, the junction kept 14 bases outside the gene matches. In germline, CDR1 is NSMFDY, CDR2 ISSIKDK. Here the CDR3 DNA reads TGTGCAGCAAGCTTCACGCTGGGGGATACTGGGGGGTACACCGATAAACTCATCTTT. Its translation is CAASFTLGDTGGYTDKLIF.

With regard to this clone: A far larger clone is off by one base, so a read error is likely. J is TRDJ3 and V is TRDV2; 7 nucleotides align to TRDD3. The CDR3 covers 18 residues. The germline V gene encodes CDR1 GEAIGNYY and CDR2 EKD. The CDR3 here is CACGTVGDSSWDTRQMFF. The DNA of the CDR3 is TGTGCCTGTGGCACCGTGGGGGACAGCTCCTGGGACACCCGACAGATGTTTTTC.

This clone occurred a few times. The chain couples TRDV2 to TRDJ1; 8 bases align to TRDD3. Germline CDR1 GEAIGNYY, CDR2 EKD. V dropped 4 bases and J dropped 0; count of bases not matched to a gene: 9. CDR3 size: 16 residues. For the CDR3, the DNA is TGTGCCTGTGAACCCATGGGGGATGAGTACACCGATAAACTCATCTTT. This encodes CACEPMGDEYTDKLIF.

The chain uses TRDV2 and TRDJ1; TRDD3 agrees at 11 bases. V was pared by 1 base and J by 3 bases, with 15 bases of the junction left unmatched. This CDR3 has 19 amino acids. The V gene's germline CDR1 is GEAIGNYY and CDR2 EKD. CDR3 DNA sequence: TGTGCCTGTGACACAATCACCACCTGGGGGATACCTTCCCCCGATAAACTCATCTTT. Amino acids: CACDTITTWGIPSPDKLIF.

The table lists this clone with a few counts. A read error may be the cause here, since a much bigger clone is one base away. This CDR3 is also generated by other DNA sequences in the sample. The rearrangement joins TRDV2 to TRDJ1; 8 bases map to TRDD3. CDR3 length: 19 amino acids. Germline assignment: CDR1 GEAIGNYY and CDR2 EKD. The CDR3 bases are TGCGCCTGTGACACCTTACAAAAATTACTGGGGGTACAATACGATAAACTCATCTTT. Translating gives CACDTLQKLLGVQYDKLIF.

This clone rates as large. The chain joins TRDV1 to TRDJ1; the match to TRDD3 covers 7 bases. Germline lookup yields CDR1 TSWWSYY and CDR2 QGS. Trimming cost V 2 bases and J 3 bases; bases outside gene matches: 12. This CDR3 is 17 amino acids long. CDR3: CALGEGVGDAKADKLIF. In DNA form, the CDR3 reads TGTGCTCTTGGGGAAGGGGTGGGGGACGCGAAGGCCGATAAACTCATCTTT.

The gene calls are TRDV1 and TRDJ1; 7 bases are a match to TRDD3. Germline loops: CDR1 TSWWSYY, CDR2 QGS. There are 19 residues in the CDR3. J lost 0 bases, V lost 2 bases, and 15 bases had no gene match. The CDR3 sequence is CALGEGRLGAPPNTDKLIF. The CDR3 DNA reads TGTGCTCTTGGGGAAGGCAGGCTGGGGGCCCCTCCTAACACCGATAAACTCATCTTT.

The rearrangement links TRDV1 to TRDJ1; TRDD3 matches at 10 bases. Germline CDR1 TSWWSYY, CDR2 QGS. Trimming took 4 bases from V and 7 from J; bases not matched to a gene: 18. The CDR3 contains 18 residues. CDR3 in amino acids: CALGGERLPTGGSGKLIF. CDR3 nucleotides: TGTGCTCTTGGGGGAGAGCGGCTACCTACTGGGGGATCGGGTAAACTCATCTTT.

The chain carries TRDV2 and TRDJ1; no firm D call. The V and J ends lost 6 bases and 0 bases respectively, with 19 bases between them. This CDR3 is 16 amino acids long. Germline CDR1 and CDR2: GEAIGNYY and EKD. DNA for the CDR3: TGTGCCTGTCATGCTTTATTCCCATTGTACACCGATAAACTCATCTTT. It is translated as CACHALFPLYTDKLIF.

This clone was observed a handful of times. The chain recombines TRDV2 with TRDJ1, with 11 bases lining up with TRDD3. The germline V gene encodes CDR1 GEAIGNYY and CDR2 EKD. The ends lost 0 bases at V and 3 bases at J; junction bases unmatched: 14. This CDR3 region has 19 residues. CDR3 coding DNA: TGTGCCTGTGACACCCTTTTGATGGGGGATACGCGAAATTCCGATAAACTCATCTTT. This encodes CACDTLLMGDTRNSDKLIF.

The chain links TRDV2 to TRDJ1; D not resolved. Germline loops: CDR1 GEAIGNYY, CDR2 EKD. Trimming took 1 base from V and 0 from J, leaving 14 bases between them. The CDR3 is 16 amino acids. The CDR3 DNA follows: TGTGCCTGTGACACTTTGACCCCTCAAGACACCGATAAACTCATCTTT. It specifies CACDTLTPQDTDKLIF.

Remarks on this clone: This probably arose from a read error, given a far larger clone one base away. Other DNA sequences within the sample encode an identical CDR3. The rearrangement joins TRDV2 to TRDJ1; TRDD3 matches 7 bases. This CDR3 region has 15 residues. CDR1 and CDR2 (germline): GEAIGNYY, EKD. The DNA of the CDR3 is TGTGCCTGTGACACCGTGGGGGAGTACACCGATAAGCTCATCTTT. Translated, it gives CACDTVGEYTDKLIF.

This clone was seen a handful of times. A far larger clone differs by one base, so this is likely a read error. In the same sample, other DNA sequences code for this CDR3. The chain joins TRDV2 to TRDJ3; D possibly corresponds to TRDD3 (6 bases). Germline V gene sequence: CDR1 GEAIGNYY, CDR2 EKD. The V end lost 0 bases, the J end lost 1 base, and 12 bases lay between the germline ends. The CDR3 extends over 18 amino acids. The CDR3 nucleotides are TGTGCCTGTGACACCGGCTGGGATAGTTCCTGGGACACCCGACAGATGTTTTTC. Its translation is CACDTGWDSSWDTRQMFF.

Of note for this clone: Only one base separates this from a far larger clonotype, so it likely reflects a read error. Other DNA sequences of this sample code for an identical CDR3. The chain has TRDV2 and TRDJ1; D call uncertain. The germline gives CDR1 GEAIGNYY, CDR2 EKD. The CDR3 is 15 residues long. V gave up 1 base and J gave up 1 base, with 12 bases separating them. The CDR3 sequence is CACDTVGGSTDKLIF. DNA of the CDR3: TGTGCCTGTGACACTGTCGGAGGGAGCACCGATAAACTCATCTTT.

The chain recombines TRDV2 with TRDJ1, with D perhaps TRDD3 (5 bases). The CDR3 is 13 amino acids. Trimming shortened V by 3 bases and J by 3 bases, and 10 bases separated the two germline ends. From germline, CDR1 is GEAIGNYY and CDR2 EKD. In DNA, the CDR3 is TGTGCCTGTGACCCTATACGCGCCGATAAACTCATCTTT. As protein: CACDPIRADKLIF.

This clone was counted a few times. This probably arose from a read error, given a far larger clone one base away. This sequence joins TRDV2 and TRDJ1; D gene unclear. Germline loops: CDR1 GEAIGNYY, CDR2 EKD. The CDR3 runs 14 residues. This CDR3 reads CARDTVEHGDKLIF. The CDR3 coding sequence is TGTGCCCGTGACACCGTAGAACACGGGGATAAACTCATCTTT.

J is TRDJ1 and V is TRDV1; no clear D gene. V was pared by 2 bases and J by 4 bases, with 11 bases between. From germline, CDR1 is TSWWSYY and CDR2 QGS. The CDR3 sequence is 14 residues long. Here the CDR3 reads CALGEGSPLDKLIF. The CDR3 nucleotides read TGTGCTCTTGGGGAAGGGTCTCCGCTCGATAAACTCATCTTT.

Note on this clone: TCRdb lists the protein of a much larger clone for this DNA, which differs at residue 8, so this is likely a read error; the protein given here is translated from the DNA itself. V usage is TRDV2 and J usage is TRDJ1, with D possibly TRDD3 on 6 matching bases. V shed 3 bases and J shed 3 bases, with 13 bases lying between them. This CDR3 is 14 amino acids long. Germline V gene sequence: CDR1 GEAIGNYY, CDR2 EKD. CDR3 coding DNA: TGTGCCTGTGACGGCGTGGGGGCCTCCGATAAACTCATCTTT. Encoded protein: CACDGVGASDKLIF.

Remarks on this clone: The protein that TCRdb holds for this DNA derives from a much larger clone and differs from the translated DNA at residue 14, which likely indicates a read error; the protein shown here is translated from the DNA. The chain links TRDV2 to TRDJ1; D may be TRDD3 (7 bases). This CDR3 spans 18 amino acids. CDR1 GEAIGNYY and CDR2 EKD come from the germline V gene. The CDR3 region is CACDPVPSTGDDTGKLIF. The CDR3 DNA sequence: TGTGCCTGTGACCCAGTTCCTAGTACTGGGGATGACACCGGTAAACTCATCTTT.

On this clone itself: Given a far larger clone just one base away, this is likely a sequencing read error. This same CDR3 is encoded by further DNA sequences in the sample. This chain uses TRDV1 with TRDJ1, with D perhaps matching TRDD3 (8 bases). The CDR3 is 24 residues long. CDR1 and CDR2 (germline): TSWWSYY, QGS. The CDR3 region is CALGELMLVPTGGIVGSDTDKLIF. In DNA form, the CDR3 reads TGTGCCCTTGGGGAACTAATGTTAGTTCCTACGGGGGGGATAGTGGGTTCGGACACCGATAAACTCATCTTT.

About this clone itself: This sequence may be a read error, since a much larger clone differs from it by one base. This sample also contains other DNA sequences that code for the same CDR3. The CDR3 sequence: CACDTVGGPDKLIF. Here the CDR3 DNA reads TGTGCCTGTGACACGGTTGGGGGGCCCGATAAACTTATCTTT. This chain links TRDV2 with TRDJ1, with D tentatively TRDD3 (6 bases). This CDR3 is 14 amino acids long. CDR1 and CDR2 (germline): GEAIGNYY, EKD.

The sample holds a few counts of this clone. TCRdb lists the protein of a much larger clone for this DNA, which differs at residue 4, so this is likely a read error; the protein given here is translated from the DNA itself. DNA of the CDR3: TGTGCCTGTGGCCCCCTATCTGGGGGGTACACCGATAAACTCATCTTT. It is translated as CACGPLSGGYTDKLIF. The chain combines TRDV2 with TRDJ1; TRDD3 aligns across 7 bases. With 5 bases clipped from V and 0 bases from J, the junction kept 11 bases outside the gene matches. The CDR3 length is 16 residues. Germline CDR1 and CDR2: GEAIGNYY and EKD.

This clone was observed a few times. TCRdb's protein for this DNA is that of a much larger clone and differs from the translation at residue 10, likely a read error; the protein shown is the DNA translation. This chain uses TRDV2 with TRDJ1, with TRDD3 identical over 9 bases. The CDR3 runs to 17 residues. CDR1 is GEAIGNYY and CDR2 is EKD in the germline V gene. Trimming at V came to 3 bases and at J to 1 base, leaving 11 bases not matched to a gene. The CDR3 loop reads CACDSLGDGRGTDKLIF. CDR3 nucleotides: TGTGCCTGTGACTCCCTGGGGGATGGGAGGGGCACCGATAAACTCATCTTT.

With regard to this clone: The TCRdb protein, from a much larger clone, departs from this DNA's translation at residue 14, likely by read error; the protein shown derives from the DNA. This sequence joins TRDV2 and TRDJ1; 9 bases match TRDD3. Unmatched junction bases numbered 17, after V lost 3 bases and J lost 1 base. The CDR3 totals 19 residues. Per the germline V gene, CDR1 is GEAIGNYY and CDR2 is EKD. This CDR3 is CACDRLIMGDKGGTDKLIF. In DNA form, the CDR3 reads TGTGCCTGTGACCGCTTGATAATGGGGGATAAGGGGGGCACCGATAAACTCATCTTT.

With regard to this clone: The TCRdb record carries a much larger clone's protein, which differs from this DNA's translation at residue 10; a read error is the likely cause, and the protein listed here is the DNA translation. The genes are TRDV2 and TRDJ1; D could derive from TRDD2 or TRDD3 (8 bases each). The V gene lost 1 base and the J gene lost 0 bases, with 32 bases spanning the gap. CDR3 length: 22 residues. Germline values: CDR1 GEAIGNYY, CDR2 EKD. This chain's CDR3 is CACDTLPTGSGGPPTDTDKLIF. The CDR3 nucleotides are TGTGCCTGTGACACTCTTCCTACGGGGTCTGGGGGACCCCCGACCGACACCGATAAACTCATCTTT.

V gene TRDV1 combines with J gene TRDJ1; the match to TRDD3 covers 10 bases. The CDR3 is 21 amino acids. V was pared by 5 bases and J by 0 bases, with 21 bases of the junction left unmatched. In germline, CDR1 is TSWWSYY, CDR2 QGS. The CDR3 coding sequence is TGTGCTCTTGGGCCTCGCACTTGGGGGCCGGGGGATACGGCGTACACCGATAAACTCATCTTT. Translation gives CALGPRTWGPGDTAYTDKLIF.